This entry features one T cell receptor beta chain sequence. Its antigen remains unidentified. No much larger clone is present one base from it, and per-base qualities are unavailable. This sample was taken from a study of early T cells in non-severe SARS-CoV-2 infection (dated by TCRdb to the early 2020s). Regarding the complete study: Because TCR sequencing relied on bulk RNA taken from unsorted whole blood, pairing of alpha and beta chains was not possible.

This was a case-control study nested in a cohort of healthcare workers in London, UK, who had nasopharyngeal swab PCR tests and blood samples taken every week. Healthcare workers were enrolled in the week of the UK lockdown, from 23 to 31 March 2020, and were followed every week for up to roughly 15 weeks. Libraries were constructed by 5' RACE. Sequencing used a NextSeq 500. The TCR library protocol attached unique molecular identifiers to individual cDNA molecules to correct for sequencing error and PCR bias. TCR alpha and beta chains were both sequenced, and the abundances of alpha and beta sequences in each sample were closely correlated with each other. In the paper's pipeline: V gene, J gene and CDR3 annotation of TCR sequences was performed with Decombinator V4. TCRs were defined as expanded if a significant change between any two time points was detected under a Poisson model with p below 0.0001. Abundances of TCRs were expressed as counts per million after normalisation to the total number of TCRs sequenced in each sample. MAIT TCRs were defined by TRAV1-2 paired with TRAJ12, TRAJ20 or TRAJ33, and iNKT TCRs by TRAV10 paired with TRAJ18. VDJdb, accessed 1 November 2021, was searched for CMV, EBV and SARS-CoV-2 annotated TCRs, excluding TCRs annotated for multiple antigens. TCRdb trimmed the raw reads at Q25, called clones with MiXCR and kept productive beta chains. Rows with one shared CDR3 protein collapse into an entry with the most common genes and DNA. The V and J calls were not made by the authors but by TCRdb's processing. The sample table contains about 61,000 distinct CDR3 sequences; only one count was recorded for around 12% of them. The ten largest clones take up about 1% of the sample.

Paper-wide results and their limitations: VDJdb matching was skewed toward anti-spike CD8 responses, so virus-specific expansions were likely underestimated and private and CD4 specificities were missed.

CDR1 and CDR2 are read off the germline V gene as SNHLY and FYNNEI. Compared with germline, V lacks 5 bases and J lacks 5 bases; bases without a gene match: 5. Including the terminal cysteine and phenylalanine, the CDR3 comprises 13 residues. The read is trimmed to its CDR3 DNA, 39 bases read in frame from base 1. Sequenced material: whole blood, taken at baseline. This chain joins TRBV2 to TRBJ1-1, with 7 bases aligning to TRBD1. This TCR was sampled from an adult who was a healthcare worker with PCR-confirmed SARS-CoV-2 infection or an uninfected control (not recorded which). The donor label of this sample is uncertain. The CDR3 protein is CASSQDRATEAFF. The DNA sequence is TGTGCCAGCAGTCAAGACAGGGCGACTGAAGCTTTCTTT.